One sample yielded the 6 T cell receptor beta chains listed below, sequenced in a study of T cells in narcolepsy. Here immunoSEQ multiplex PCR was the method, and the copy in TCRdb shows in-frame clones only, minus some. The data show just under 35,000 clones, over 80% seen once. The material sequenced was memory (CD45RA-) CD4+ T cells from blood. Receptors originate from a human donor in good health.

The chain joins TRBV9 to TRBJ1-3; 8 bases agree with TRBD1. After removal of 7 bases from V and 2 bases from J, the junction contained 17 bases not matched to a gene. The CDR3 contains 18 residues. The germline gives CDR1 SGDLS, CDR2 YYNGEE. The CDR3 DNA follows: TGTGCCAGCGGCCCTTCTTGGACAGGGAGGTTTCCTGGAAACACCATATATTTT. Protein: CASGPSWTGRFPGNTIYF.

The chain links TRBV29-1 to TRBJ2-7; 10 nucleotides match TRBD1. V lost 4 bases to trimming and J lost 6 bases; unmatched junction nucleotides: 6. Looked up from germline, CDR1 is SQVTM and CDR2 is ANQGSEA. This CDR3 has 13 residues. The CDR3, as DNA: TGCAGCGTTGGGACAGGGGGAGGAGGCGAGCAGTACTTC. It encodes CSVGTGGGGEQYF.

This clone has only a few counts. The J gene is TRBJ2-1, the V gene TRBV2; 8 bases are shared with TRBD1. CDR1 is SNHLY and CDR2 is FYNNEI in the germline V gene. V dropped 6 bases and J dropped 3; count of bases not matched to a gene: 4. The CDR3 spans 14 residues. CDR3 in amino acids: CASRATGDYNEQFF. The CDR3, as DNA: TGTGCCAGCAGGGCGACAGGGGACTACAATGAGCAGTTCTTC.

The chain recombines TRBV30 with TRBJ2-3; 9 nucleotides match TRBD1. The CDR3 is 15 residues long. CDR1 and CDR2 (germline): GTSNPN, SVGIG (reference sequence). Unmatched junction bases numbered 7, after V lost 3 bases and J lost 3 bases. CDR3 sequence: CAWRAGTGLTDTQYF. The DNA of the CDR3 is TGTGCCTGGAGAGCCGGGACAGGGTTAACAGATACGCAGTATTTT.

The chain joins TRBV4-3 to TRBJ2-3; D remains unclear. V was pared by 0 bases and J by 4 bases, with 8 bases between. Germline V gene data show CDR1 as LGHNA and CDR2 as YSLEER. This CDR3 is built from 14 residues. The CDR3 here is CASSQDGGADTQYF. DNA of the CDR3: TGCGCCAGCAGCCAAGATGGTGGGGCAGATACGCAGTATTTT.

The rearrangement links TRBV5-1 to TRBJ2-5; possible D gene TRBD2, 5 bases. Gene TRBJ2-7 matches the end of the DNA better, so the J call may be wrong. Germline CDR1 and CDR2: SGHRS and YFSETQ. The CDR3 runs to 13 residues. CDR3 sequence: CASSLDGIYEQYF. The CDR3 bases are TGCGCCAGCAGCTTGGACGGGATTTACGAGCAGTACTTC.